The clone carrying this T cell receptor (beta chain) appeared a few times. The antigen is unknown. The data are from a study of cytomegalovirus exposure and HLA in healthy donors. These donors counted as nominally healthy when sampled, but unrecorded immune exposures were likely. 60 Vbeta and 13 Jbeta primers were used in PCR. Profiling relied on immunoSEQ multiplex PCR, and the TCRdb table lists in-frame clones only, not all of them. The table has about 170,000 clones, 65% to 85% seen once. Overall study results and limits: Previous analysis showed most TCR beta V segments were productive about 87% or about 30% of the time. Later analysis indicated greater clonal expansion among HLA-associated TCR beta chains than among equally common other chains. A later analysis associated under 20,000 TCR beta sequences with HLA alleles at a 0.05 false discovery rate.

CDR1 and CDR2 from the germline V gene are MNHEY and SVGAGI. The CDR3 has 12 amino acids. V shed 10 bases and J shed 0 bases, with 10 bases lying between them. The receptor's source is a woman in her fifties or sixties in good health and CMV-seropositive. Sequenced: PBMCs. V and J are TRBV6-5 and TRBJ2-7; no clear D. The CDR3 DNA is TGTGCCACCTCGTATAGCTCCTACGAGCAGTACTTC. It codes for CATSYSSYEQYF.